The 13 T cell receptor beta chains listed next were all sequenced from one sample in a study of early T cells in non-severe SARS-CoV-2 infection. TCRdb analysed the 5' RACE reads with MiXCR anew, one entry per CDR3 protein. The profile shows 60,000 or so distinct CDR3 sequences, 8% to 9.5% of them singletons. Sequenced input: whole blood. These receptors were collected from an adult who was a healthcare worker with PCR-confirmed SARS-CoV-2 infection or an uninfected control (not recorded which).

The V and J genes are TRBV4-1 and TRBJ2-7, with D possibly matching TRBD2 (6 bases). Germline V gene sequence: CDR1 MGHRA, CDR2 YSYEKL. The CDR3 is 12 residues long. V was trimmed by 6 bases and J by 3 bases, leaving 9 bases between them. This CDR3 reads CASRDGSYEQYF. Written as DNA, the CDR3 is TGCGCCAGCAGGGACGGGAGCTACGAGCAGTACTTC.

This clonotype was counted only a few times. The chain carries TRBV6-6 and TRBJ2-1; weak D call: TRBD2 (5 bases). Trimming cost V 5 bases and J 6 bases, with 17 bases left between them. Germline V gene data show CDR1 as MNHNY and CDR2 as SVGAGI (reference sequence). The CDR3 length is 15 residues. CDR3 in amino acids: CASSPTGIPPNEQFF. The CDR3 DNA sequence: TGTGCCAGCAGTCCGACCGGGATCCCCCCCAATGAGCAGTTCTTC.

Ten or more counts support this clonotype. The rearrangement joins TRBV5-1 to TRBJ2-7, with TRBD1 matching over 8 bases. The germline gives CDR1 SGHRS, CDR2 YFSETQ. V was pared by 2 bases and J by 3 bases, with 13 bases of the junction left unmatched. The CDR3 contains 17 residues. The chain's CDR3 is CASSFFPGGQGNYEQYF. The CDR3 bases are TGCGCCAGCAGCTTTTTTCCGGGCGGACAGGGAAACTACGAGCAGTACTTC.

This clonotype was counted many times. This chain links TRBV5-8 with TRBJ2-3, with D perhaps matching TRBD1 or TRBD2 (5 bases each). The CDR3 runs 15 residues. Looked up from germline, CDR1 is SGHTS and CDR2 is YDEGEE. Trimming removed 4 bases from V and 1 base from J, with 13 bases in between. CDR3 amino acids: CASSPYRDGTDTQYF. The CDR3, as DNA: TGTGCCAGCAGCCCGTACCGGGACGGCACAGATACGCAGTATTTT.

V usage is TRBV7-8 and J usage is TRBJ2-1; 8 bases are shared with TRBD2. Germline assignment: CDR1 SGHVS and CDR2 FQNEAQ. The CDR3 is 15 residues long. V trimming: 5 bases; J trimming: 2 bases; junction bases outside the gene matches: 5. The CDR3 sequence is CASSPREGPYNEQFF. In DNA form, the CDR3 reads TGTGCCAGCAGCCCCCGGGAGGGCCCCTACAATGAGCAGTTCTTC.

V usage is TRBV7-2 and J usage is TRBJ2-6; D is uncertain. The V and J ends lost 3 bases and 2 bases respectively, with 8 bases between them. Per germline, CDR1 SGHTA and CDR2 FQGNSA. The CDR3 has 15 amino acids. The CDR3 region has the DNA TGTGCCAGCAGCTTCCTTTTGGCTGGGGCCAACGTCCTGACTTTC. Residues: CASSFLLAGANVLTF.

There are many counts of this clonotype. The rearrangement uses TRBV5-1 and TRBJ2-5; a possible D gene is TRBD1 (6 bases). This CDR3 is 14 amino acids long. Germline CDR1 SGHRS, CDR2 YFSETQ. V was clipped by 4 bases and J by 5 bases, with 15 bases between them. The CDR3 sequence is CASSPVGASETQYF. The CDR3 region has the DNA TGCGCCAGCAGCCCCGTGGGGGCCTCGGAGACCCAGTACTTC.

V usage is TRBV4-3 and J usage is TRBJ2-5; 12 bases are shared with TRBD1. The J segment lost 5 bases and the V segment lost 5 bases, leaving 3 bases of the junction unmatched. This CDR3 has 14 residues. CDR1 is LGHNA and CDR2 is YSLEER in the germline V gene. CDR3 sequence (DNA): TGCGCCAGCAGCTATGGGACAGGGGGCGAGACCCAGTACTTC. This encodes CASSYGTGGETQYF.

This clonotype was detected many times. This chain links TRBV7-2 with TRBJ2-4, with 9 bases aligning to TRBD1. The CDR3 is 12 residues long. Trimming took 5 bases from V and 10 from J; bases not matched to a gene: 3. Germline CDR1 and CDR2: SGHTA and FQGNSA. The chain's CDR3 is CASSIDRGIQYF. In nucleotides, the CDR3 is TGTGCCAGCAGCATAGACAGGGGGATTCAGTACTTC.

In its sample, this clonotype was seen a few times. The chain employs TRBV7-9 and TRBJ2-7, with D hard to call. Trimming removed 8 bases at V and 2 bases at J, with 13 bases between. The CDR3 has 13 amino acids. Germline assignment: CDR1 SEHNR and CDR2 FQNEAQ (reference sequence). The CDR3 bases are TGTGCCAGCGCCCCCCCTTCCGCCTACGAGCAGTACTTC. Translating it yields CASAPPSAYEQYF.

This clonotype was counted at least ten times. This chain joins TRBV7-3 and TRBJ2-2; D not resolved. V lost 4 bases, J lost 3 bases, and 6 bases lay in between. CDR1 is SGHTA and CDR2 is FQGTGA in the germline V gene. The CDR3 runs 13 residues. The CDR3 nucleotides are TGTGCCAGCAGCTCAACCTACACCGGGGAGCTGTTTTTT. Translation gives CASSSTYTGELFF.

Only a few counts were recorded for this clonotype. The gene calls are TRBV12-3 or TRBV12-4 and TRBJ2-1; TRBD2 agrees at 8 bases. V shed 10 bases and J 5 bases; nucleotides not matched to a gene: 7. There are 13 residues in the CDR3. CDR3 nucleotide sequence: TGTGCCATCTCGACTAGCGTAGACAATGAGCAGTTCTTC. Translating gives CAISTSVDNEQFF.

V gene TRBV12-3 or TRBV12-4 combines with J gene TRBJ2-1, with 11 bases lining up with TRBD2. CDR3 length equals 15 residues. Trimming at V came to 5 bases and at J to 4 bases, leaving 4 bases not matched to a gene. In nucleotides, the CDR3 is TGTGCCAGCAGTCGGGCTAGCGGGAGGTACAATGAGCAGTTCTTC. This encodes CASSRASGRYNEQFF.